What follows are 11 T cell receptor beta chains derived from one specimen sequenced in a study of CD8+CD57+ T cells in acquired aplastic anemia. Genomic DNA, serving as template, underwent TCR beta VDJ and CDR3 profiling. TCRdb passed the reads through MiXCR, listing each CDR3 protein once. The profile shows around 170,000 distinct CDR3 sequences, just under 65% of them singletons. The sequenced material came from sorted CD4+, CD8+, or CD8+CD57+ T cells (not recorded which) from PBMCs. The origin of the receptors is a human donor in good health.

This clonotype was detected many times. J is TRBJ2-1 and V is TRBV2; 10 bases are shared with TRBD2. Trimming took 8 bases from V and 5 from J; bases not matched to a gene: 6. There are 14 residues in the CDR3. Germline loops: CDR1 SNHLY, CDR2 FYNNEI. In DNA form, the CDR3 reads TGTGCCAGCCTGGGCACTAGCGGGAACAATGAGCAGTTCTTC. Amino acid sequence: CASLGTSGNNEQFF.

Relative to its sample, this clonotype is medium-sized (0.01 to 0.1%). The chain joins TRBV9 to TRBJ2-1, with 7 bases identical to TRBD2. V lost 0 bases, J lost 3 bases, and 6 bases stayed unmatched. Germline V gives CDR1 SGDLS, CDR2 YYNGEE. The CDR3 is 16 amino acids. Here the CDR3 reads CASSVGAGGGYNEQFF. The CDR3 DNA is TGTGCCAGCAGCGTAGGGGCCGGCGGGGGCTACAATGAGCAGTTCTTC.

The rearrangement uses TRBV19 and TRBJ2-7; 11 nucleotides line up with TRBD2. The J segment lost 2 bases and the V segment lost 7 bases, leaving 4 bases of the junction unmatched. Looked up from germline, CDR1 is LNHDA and CDR2 is SQIVND (reference sequence). This CDR3 spans 14 amino acids. CDR3 sequence (DNA): TGTGCCAGTACTACTAGCGGGGGAACCTACGAGCAGTACTTC. Its translation: CASTTSGGTYEQYF. Complete variable domain (other parts from reference TRBV19 and TRBJ2-7): DGGITQSPKYLFRKEGQNVTLSCEQNLNHDAMYWYRQDPGQGLRLIYYSQIVNDFQKGDIAEGYSVSREKKESFPLTVTSAQKNPTAFYLCASTTSGGTYEQYFGPGTRLTVT.

This clonotype was recorded at least ten times. The genes are TRBV2 and TRBJ2-2; D possibly corresponds to TRBD1 (6 bases). Germline V gives CDR1 SNHLY, CDR2 FYNNEI. This CDR3 has 16 residues. With 1 base removed from V and 1 base from J, the gap between germline ends came to 10 bases. The CDR3 DNA reads TGTGCCAGCAGTGAAGTAGGACAGATGAACACCGGGGAGCTGTTTTTT. This gives the protein CASSEVGQMNTGELFF.

This clonotype occurred many times. The chain carries TRBV14 and TRBJ2-5; D unclear. Looked up from germline, CDR1 is SGHDN and CDR2 is FVKESK. The CDR3 has 15 residues. V lost 1 base to trimming and J lost 4 bases, with 13 bases between them. CDR3 protein: CASSQGRLKGETQYF. The CDR3 coding sequence is TGTGCCAGCAGCCAAGGGCGATTGAAGGGAGAGACCCAGTACTTC.

The chain employs TRBV2 and TRBJ1-2, with D perhaps matching TRBD1 (6 bases). The V gene's germline CDR1 is SNHLY and CDR2 FYNNEI. This CDR3 comprises 14 residues. Trimming pared 7 bases from V and 2 bases from J, leaving 14 bases between. CDR3 region: CASNQGRGNYGYTF. CDR3 DNA: TGTGCCAGCAACCAGGGAAGGGGGAACTATGGCTACACCTTC.

The rearrangement joins TRBV19 to TRBJ2-7, with 8 bases identical to TRBD1. Trimming at V came to 0 bases and at J to 1 base, leaving 11 bases not matched to a gene. CDR1 is LNHDA, CDR2 SQIVND, per germline (reference sequence). This CDR3 region has 18 residues. CDR3 sequence: CASSIETGDNGWSYEQYF. The CDR3 bases are TGTGCCAGTAGTATAGAGACAGGGGACAACGGCTGGTCCTACGAGCAGTACTTC.

A word on this clonotype: One junction end disagrees with the germline gene, perhaps due to a read error. The gene calls are TRBV10-1 and TRBJ1-6; 7 bases align to TRBD1. The germline gives CDR1 WNHNN, CDR2 SYGVQD (reference sequence). The CDR3 is made up of 14 amino acids. The chain's CDR3 is CAISEQGYNSPLHF. The CDR3 region has the DNA TGCGCCATCAGTGAACAGGGGTACAATTCACCCCTCCACTTT.

The count of this clonotype is one. Mismatch with germline at one junction end may stem from a read error. CDR3 protein: CASSSSGGGETQYF. DNA for the CDR3: TGTGCTAGCAGCTCCTCCGGCGGTGGGGAGACCCAGTACTTC. The chain combines TRBV7-7 with TRBJ2-5, with D uncertain. Germline loops: CDR1 SSHAT, CDR2 FNYEAQ (reference sequence). This CDR3 contains 14 residues.

The chain links TRBV7-3 to TRBJ2-2, with a tentative D call TRBD2 (5 bases). V lost 2 bases, J lost 9 bases, and 10 bases lay in between. CDR3 length: 13 amino acids. Per the germline V gene, CDR1 is SGHTA and CDR2 is FQGTGA. The DNA for the CDR3 is TGTGCCAGCAGCTTAGCGAGGGAGTGGGAGCTGTTTTTT. Translating it yields CASSLAREWELFF.

The V call is TRBV24-1, the J call TRBJ2-7, with D maybe TRBD1 (6 bases). This CDR3 region has 15 residues. V was cut by 4 bases and J by 4 bases, with 16 bases left in between. Germline CDR1 KGHDR, CDR2 SFDVKD. Here the CDR3 reads CATSESGQGRYEQYF. In DNA, the CDR3 is TGTGCCACCAGTGAGTCGGGACAAGGCCGTTACGAGCAGTACTTC.